The clone carrying this T cell receptor beta chain was observed once. Its matching antigen is unknown. The data were produced by immunoSEQ multiplex PCR, yet TCRdb's version contains in-frame clones alone and is incomplete. The sample carries over 65,000 clones, about 90% recorded once. CDR3 size: 16 residues. V lost 4 bases and J lost 1; bases outside the gene matches: 7. Germline-derived CDR1 and CDR2 are SGDLS and YYNGEE. This sample is drawn from a study of graft-versus-host responses after intestinal transplantation. For the study at large: All recipients were transplanted with multivisceral, liver-intestinal, or isolated intestinal grafts. After anti-thymocyte globulin induction, recipients took tacrolimus and steroids for 2 to 3 years.

Notes on the study in general: Among recipient marrow samples, GvH clones were found; some appeared first in ileum or blood. Early after transplant, HvG clones declined as circulating GvH clones peaked.

The chain has TRBV9 and TRBJ1-3; TRBD1 agrees at 8 bases. The source is a human patient who received an intestinal transplant, so some T cells may come from the graft donor. The sample was PBMCs, taken 98 days after intestinal transplantation. The CDR3 protein is CASSPPWTGSGNTIYF. The CDR3 DNA reads as TGTGCCAGCAGCCCACCGTGGACAGGGTCTGGAAACACCATATATTTT.